This T cell receptor (beta chain) was sequenced for a study of molecular identifiers for immune sequencing clone quantification. About the research overall: With replicates, the RNA of roughly 21,000 or 96,000 naive CD8 cells was split five ways and four were sequenced. Study-level points and caveats: Barcode sharing among identical TCR molecules could make large clones appear smaller.

Details on this clonotype: Antigen specificity is unknown. The junction does not match germline at one end; this may be a read error.

Sorting selected naive CD8 T cells with a CD8+CD4-CCR7+CD45RA+ phenotype. The CDR3 is made up of 15 amino acids. Looked up from germline, CDR1 is MNHNS and CDR2 is SASEGT. TCRdb re-called the PCR reads with MiXCR, one entry per CDR3 protein. The sample lists 400,000 to 600,000 distinct CDR3 sequences, about a fifth occurring once. The source of this sequence is a human donor in good health. Some libraries in this study had Jurkat cell RNA spiked in. V and J are TRBV6-1 and TRBJ2-7; a possible D gene is TRBD2 (5 bases). The sample was naive CD8+ T cells from blood, with Jurkat cell RNA spiked in. Subset given: FACS-sorted CD8+CD4-CCR7+CD45RA+ naive T cells. Written as DNA, the CDR3 is TGTGCCAACAGTGAAAGCGGCGGCCCGGCCTACGAGCAGTACTTC. Amino acid sequence: CANSESGGPAYEQYF.